This is a list of T cell receptor beta chains from one sample in a study of T cells after yellow fever vaccination. Using its own MiXCR run on the 5' RACE reads, TCRdb lists one record per CDR3 protein. This sample has 100,000 to 150,000 distinct CDR3 sequences; around 9.8% occur once, and the top ten carry about two fifths. Sequencing used CD8+ T cells sorted from PBMCs, obtained on the day of the yellow fever booster vaccination. The receptors were gathered from a man younger than 30 who received the YFV17D yellow fever vaccine. CDR3s include the opening cysteine and the closing phenylalanine or tryptophan. The D gene is left open where the match is weak. Size tells how often a clone was seen (once, few, many) or the class of an expanded clone, and some rows leave it out.

clone_size	d_call	j_call	v_call	cdr3_aa	cdr3_nt
many	TRBD2	TRBJ2-3	TRBV12-3/TRBV12-4	CASSSSGGGTDTQYF	TGTGCCAGCAGTTCCTCGGGGGGGGGCACAGATACGCAGTATTTT
.	.	TRBJ1-5	TRBV6-5	CASSSLSDPGRPQHF	TGTGCCAGCAGCTCCCTCAGCGATCCAGGTCGGCCCCAGCATTTT
.	.	TRBJ1-5	TRBV10-3	CAISGPGASNQPQHF	TGTGCCATCAGTGGGCCGGGGGCTAGCAATCAGCCCCAGCATTTT
.	.	TRBJ1-1	TRBV29-1	CSALGKNTEAFF	TGCAGCGCCCTCGGCAAGAACACTGAAGCTTTCTTT
few	.	TRBJ2-2	TRBV11-2	CASVGAGELFF	TGTGCCAGTGTCGGGGCTGGGGAGCTGTTTTTT
few	.	TRBJ1-1	TRBV27	CASRTNNPTVPTEAFF	TGTGCCAGCAGGACAAATAACCCGACCGTCCCCACTGAAGCTTTCTTT
.	TRBD1	TRBJ2-4	TRBV6-5	CASRAGTGGAKNIQYF	TGTGCCAGCAGGGCCGGGACAGGGGGAGCCAAAAACATTCAGTACTTC
many	TRBD1	TRBJ1-1	TRBV5-1	CASSATGARDTEAFF	TGCGCCAGCAGCGCGACAGGGGCAAGGGACACTGAAGCTTTCTTT
once	TRBD2	TRBJ2-1	TRBV7-2	CASSLGRESSYNEQFF	TGTGCCAGCAGCTTAGGGCGGGAGAGCTCCTACAATGAGCAGTTCTTC
.	TRBD2	TRBJ2-4	TRBV11-2	CASSLGPGGLENIQYF	TGTGCCAGCAGCTTAGGCCCGGGGGGTCTTGAAAACATTCAGTACTTC
.	.	TRBJ2-3	TRBV7-9	CASSFALNAQYF	TGTGCCAGCAGCTTCGCCCTGAACGCGCAGTATTTT
many	.	TRBJ1-1	TRBV6-6	CASSIPEVRRTEAFF	TGTGCCAGCAGTATCCCCGAGGTACGGCGAACTGAAGCTTTCTTT
few	.	TRBJ2-7	TRBV6-5	CASSYSSHFYEQYF	TGTGCCAGCAGTTACTCGAGTCACTTCTACGAGCAGTACTTC
.	.	TRBJ1-5	TRBV4-1	CASSLLGGGQPQHF	TGCGCCAGCAGCCTATTAGGGGGAGGGCAGCCCCAGCATTTT
many	.	TRBJ2-1	TRBV12-3/TRBV12-4	CASRDRHYNEQFF	TGTGCCAGCAGGGACAGACATTACAATGAGCAGTTCTTC
many	.	TRBJ1-1	TRBV19	CASSIAGGMNTEAFF	TGTGCCAGTAGTATTGCAGGCGGGATGAACACTGAAGCTTTCTTT
.	.	TRBJ2-1	TRBV28	CASSSPGTPKLNEQFF	TGTGCCAGCAGTTCCCCTGGGACCCCGAAGCTTAATGAGCAGTTCTTC
few	.	TRBJ2-1	TRBV12-3/TRBV12-4	CATTTVSYNEQFF	TGTGCCACCACGACAGTCTCCTACAATGAGCAGTTCTTC
.	TRBD2	TRBJ2-3	TRBV25-1	CASSEEGTSGGGDTQYF	TGTGCCAGCAGTGAGGAGGGGACTAGCGGAGGTGGGGATACGCAGTATTTT
few	TRBD1	TRBJ1-4	TRBV7-2	CASSPERTGGEKLFF	TGTGCCAGCAGTCCAGAGCGGACAGGGGGGGAAAAACTGTTTTTT
.	.	TRBJ2-4	TRBV4-3	CASSQGLGGGSKNIQYF	TGCGCCAGCAGCCAAGGTTTGGGGGGGGGCTCCAAAAACATTCAGTACTTC
few	TRBD2	TRBJ2-7	TRBV5-6	CASSAGLADYEQYF	TGTGCCAGCAGCGCAGGACTAGCGGACTACGAGCAGTACTTC
few	.	TRBJ1-5	TRBV24-1	CATSDQEPQGYSNQPQHF	TGTGCCACCAGTGATCAGGAACCGCAGGGCTATAGCAATCAGCCCCAGCATTTT
.	.	TRBJ2-1	TRBV12-5	CASRRYNEQFF	TGTGCTAGCCGACGATACAATGAGCAGTTCTTC
few	TRBD2	TRBJ2-7	TRBV6-4	CASSPEAGLAPYEQYF	TGTGCCAGCAGTCCTGAGGCGGGACTAGCGCCTTACGAGCAGTACTTC
.	.	TRBJ1-1	TRBV6-5	CASSYSGGRTEAFF	TGTGCCAGCAGTTACTCAGGGGGACGCACTGAAGCTTTCTTT
many	TRBD2	TRBJ2-1	TRBV7-7	CASSRGGQFDEQFF	TGTGCTAGCAGTCGGGGGGGTCAGTTTGATGAGCAGTTCTTC
many	.	TRBJ2-3	TRBV15	CATSRHRATDTQYF	TGTGCCACCAGCAGACACCGAGCGACAGATACGCAGTATTTT
.	.	TRBJ2-5	TRBV6-6	CASSSWRNEETQYF	TGTGCCAGCAGTTCCTGGAGGAACGAAGAGACCCAGTACTTC
few	.	TRBJ1-2	TRBV12-3/TRBV12-4	CASTGDRGYTF	TGTGCCAGCACGGGGGACCGCGGCTACACCTTC
few	.	TRBJ2-3	TRBV20-1	CSARRAILTDTQYF	TGCAGTGCTAGACGGGCGATACTAACAGATACGCAGTATTTT
medium-sized	.	TRBJ2-6	TRBV10-3	CAIRPTESSGANVLTF	TGTGCCATCAGACCGACAGAAAGCTCTGGGGCCAACGTCCTGACTTTC
few	.	TRBJ2-3	TRBV4-1	CASSSDPPDTQYF	TGCGCCAGCAGCTCGGACCCACCAGATACGCAGTATTTT
.	TRBD1	TRBJ1-2	TRBV19	CASSFGQGDYYGYTF	TGTGCCAGTAGTTTCGGACAGGGGGACTACTATGGCTACACCTTC
many	.	TRBJ1-1	TRBV9	CASSALRNTEAFF	TGTGCCAGCAGCGCCCTCCGGAACACTGAAGCTTTCTTT
few	.	TRBJ1-1	TRBV6-4	CASSDAGVTEAFF	TGTGCCAGCAGTGACGCAGGGGTCACTGAAGCTTTCTTT
many	.	TRBJ2-2	TRBV5-1	CASSTGQNTGELFF	TGCGCCAGCAGCACGGGCCAGAACACCGGGGAGCTGTTTTTT